This T cell receptor beta chain was captured in a study of neoadjuvant anti-PD-1 for oral cavity cancer. The assay was immunoSEQ multiplex PCR, and TCRdb's table has in-frame clones only and misses some. The sample lists some 15,000 clones; around three fifths were seen once. CDR3 length: 12 amino acids. The ends were cut back, 6 bases at V and 4 bases at J, with 7 bases in the middle. Germline V gene lookup returns CDR1 PRHDT and CDR2 FYEKMQ (reference sequence). The chain carries TRBV13 and TRBJ2-1; no reliable D call. This sample comprised PBMCs, obtained before nivolumab (anti-PD-1) treatment. This clonotype originated in a person aged 35 to 85 with oral cavity squamous cell carcinoma. The CDR3 sequence: CASRSTYNEQFF. CDR3 nucleotides: TGTGCCAGCAGGTCTACATACAATGAGCAGTTCTTC.